This entry concerns a single T cell receptor beta chain. The antigen is undetermined. V was shortened by 0 bases and J by 6 bases, with 13 bases between the two germline ends. The CDR3 is 14 residues long. The germline V gene encodes CDR1 SGDLS and CDR2 YYNGEE. Healthy donors served as age- and sex-matched controls. This sample was taken from a study of CD8 T cells in Susac syndrome. Study findings and constraints: The TCR sequencing and HLA analysis in the study involved a relatively small number of individuals, as the study acknowledged.

A quantity of about 0.5 to 1 ug RNA underwent reverse transcription using random hexamers. The authors amplified TCR beta CDR3 across 54 Vbeta and 13 Jbeta using immunoSEQ multiplex PCR. TCRdb used MiXCR to reprocess the immunoSEQ multiplex PCR reads, holding one entry per CDR3 protein. This table has more than 130,000 distinct CDR3 sequences, roughly 94% appearing once. Sequences were obtained from CD8+ T cells from PBMCs. This TCR was sampled from a human donor in good health. The J gene is TRBJ2-7, the V gene TRBV9; unclear D gene. CDR3 region: CASSVGGNFGEQYF. For the CDR3, the DNA is TGTGCCAGCAGCGTAGGGGGAAACTTCGGCGAGCAGTACTTC. Supplemented by reference TRBV9 and TRBJ2-7, the full variable domain reads DSGVTQTPKHLITATGQRVTLRCSPRSGDLSVYWYQQSLDQGLQFLIQYYNGEERAKGNILERFSAQQFPDLHSELNLSSLELGDSALYFCASSVGGNFGEQYFGPGTRLTVT.